The 30 T cell receptor beta chains listed next were all sequenced from one sample in a study of blood T cells in healthy people across ages. A second PCR of about 7 to 11 cycles used a sample-barcoded 5' primer and a J-beta primer mix. Via MiXCR, TCRdb re-called the 5' RACE reads, giving one row per CDR3 protein. This table holds some 890,000 distinct CDR3 sequences, almost 30% found once. This same sample was also taken into another study, of T cells of mothers and their children.

Source material: blood. Receptors were obtained from a woman aged 40 to 55 in good health.

With regard to this clonotype: With a much larger clone just one base away, this may be a read error. This chain joins TRBV7-3 and TRBJ2-1, with 7 bases fitting TRBD1. The CDR3 is 17 amino acids. Losses at the gene ends were 1 base for V and 6 bases for J; bases not matched to a gene: 12. Germline lookup yields CDR1 SGHTA and CDR2 FQGTGA. CDR3 region: CASSLRATGLGLNEQFF. As DNA, the CDR3 is TGTGCCAGCAGCTTAAGGGCGACAGGGTTAGGGCTCAATGAGCAGTTCTTC. Filled out from reference TRBV7-3 and TRBJ2-1, the complete variable domain reads GAGVSQTPSNKVTEKGKYVELRCDPISGHTALYWYRQSLGQGPEFLIYFQGTGAADDSGLPNDRFFAVRPEGSVSTLKIQRTERGDSAVYLCASSLRATGLGLNEQFFGPGTRLTVL.

As to this clonotype: A read error may explain this, as a much larger clone is one base away. V usage is TRBV15 and J usage is TRBJ1-2, with TRBD1 identical over 11 bases. CDR3 size: 15 residues. Germline V gives CDR1 LNHNV, CDR2 YYDKDF (reference sequence). Trimming took 0 bases from V and 7 from J; bases not matched to a gene: 4. The CDR3 loop reads CATSRDWTGGSGYTF. The DNA for the CDR3 is TGTGCCACCAGCAGAGATTGGACAGGGGGCTCTGGCTACACCTTC.

This clonotype was observed a few times. The chain links TRBV6-5 to TRBJ2-5, with 10 bases identical to TRBD1. V was clipped by 7 bases and J by 5 bases; unmatched bases: 10. The CDR3 length is 15 residues. CDR1 and CDR2 from the germline V gene are MNHEY and SVGAGI. Here the CDR3 DNA reads TGTGCCAGCAACCGTGACAGGGGGCCGTTGGAGACCCAGTACTTC. It encodes CASNRDRGPLETQYF.

This clonotype was picked up a small number of times. The J gene is TRBJ2-1, the V gene TRBV9; 8 bases are shared with TRBD1. The CDR3 is 16 residues long. J lost 7 bases, V lost 0 bases, and 9 bases had no gene match. CDR1 is SGDLS and CDR2 is YYNGEE in the germline V gene. CDR3 sequence: CASSVGAGRQGNEQFF. CDR3 bases: TGTGCCAGCAGCGTAGGGGCGGGGCGACAGGGGAATGAGCAGTTCTTC.

This clonotype was recorded many times. V and J are TRBV19 and TRBJ2-7; 7 bases agree with TRBD2. This CDR3 has 11 amino acids. Germline lookup yields CDR1 LNHDA and CDR2 SQIVND (reference sequence). The V gene end was trimmed by 5 bases and the J gene end by 7 bases; junction bases not matched to a gene: 2. CDR3 nucleotide sequence: TGTGCCAGTAGTGGGGGAGGGGAGCAGTACTTC. Translation: CASSGGGEQYF.

The table lists this clonotype with a few counts. This chain links TRBV7-9 with TRBJ2-7; D not certain. The CDR3 is 13 amino acids. Germline assignment: CDR1 SEHNR and CDR2 FQNEAQ (reference sequence). Trimming took off 5 bases at V and 0 bases at J, with 8 bases between the two ends. The CDR3 DNA reads as TGTGCCAGCAGCCAGACACACTCCTACGAGCAGTACTTC. This codes for CASSQTHSYEQYF.

This chain joins TRBV15 and TRBJ2-3; D might be TRBD1 or TRBD2, each matching 5 bases. V dropped 5 bases and J dropped 6 bases, with 21 bases sitting between them. This CDR3 region has 16 residues. The germline V gene has CDR1 LNHNV and CDR2 YYDKDF (reference sequence). CDR3 amino acids: CATSFSPGPLSDTQYF. The CDR3 coding sequence is TGTGCCACCAGCTTTAGTCCGGGACCGCTCTCGGATACGCAGTATTTT.

This clonotype appeared many times. The rearrangement links TRBV28 to TRBJ1-1; D gene unclear. The length of the CDR3 is 13 residues. Germline V CDR1 and CDR2: MDHEN, SYDVKM. V was trimmed by 3 bases and J by 1 base, leaving 6 bases between them. The CDR3 spells CASSFRRNTEAFF. CDR3 sequence (DNA): TGTGCCAGCAGTTTCAGGCGGAACACTGAAGCTTTCTTT.

There are a few counts of this clonotype. The chain combines TRBV7-8 with TRBJ2-1, with 9 positions matching TRBD1. This CDR3 is built from 16 residues. Germline CDR1 SGHVS, CDR2 FQNEAQ. V was clipped by 0 bases and J by 6 bases; unmatched bases: 6. CDR3 nucleotides: TGTGCCAGCAGCTTAGCCGGACAGGGGTGGCCCAATGAGCAGTTCTTC. Its protein product is CASSLAGQGWPNEQFF.

At least ten counts were recorded for this clonotype. CDR3 sequence: CASSRRQTNEKLFF. CDR3 nucleotide sequence: TGTGCCAGCAGTCGGAGGCAAACTAATGAAAAACTGTTTTTT. J is TRBJ1-4 and V is TRBV28; D is ambiguous. Germline CDR1 reads MDHEN; CDR2 reads SYDVKM. The CDR3 is 14 residues long. V gave up 5 bases and J gave up 1 base, with 8 bases separating them.

The rearrangement uses TRBV20-1 and TRBJ2-3; D is possibly TRBD2 (5 bases). V dropped 6 bases and J dropped 6 bases, with 19 bases sitting between them. The CDR3 is 14 amino acids. CDR1 is DFQATT and CDR2 is SNEGSKA in the germline V gene (reference sequence). DNA for the CDR3: TGCAGTGCCAGCGGCCCCCTCCTGTCCGATACGCAGTATTTT. This sequence encodes CSASGPLLSDTQYF.

This clonotype has only a few counts. This chain joins TRBV30 and TRBJ2-1; tentative D call: TRBD2 (6 bases). The V gene lost 5 bases and the J gene lost 7 bases, with 12 bases spanning the gap. Per the germline V gene, CDR1 is GTSNPN and CDR2 is SVGIG (reference sequence). The length of the CDR3 is 12 residues. CDR3 loop: CAWRMGGNEQFF. The CDR3 DNA is TGTGCCTGGCGCATGGGGGGTAATGAGCAGTTCTTC.

The rearrangement joins TRBV3-1 to TRBJ2-1; D is undetermined. The CDR3 is made up of 15 amino acids. Germline-derived CDR1 and CDR2 are LGHDT and YNNKEL (reference sequence). Trimming took 0 bases from V and 13 from J, leaving 19 bases between them. This chain's CDR3 is CASSQDLRPEETQFF. CDR3 sequence (DNA): TGTGCCAGCAGCCAAGATTTGAGACCCGAGGAGACCCAGTTCTTC.

The chain joins TRBV5-1 to TRBJ2-5; weak D call: TRBD1 (5 bases). With 4 bases removed from V and 2 bases from J, the gap between germline ends came to 15 bases. The length of the CDR3 is 15 residues. Germline values: CDR1 SGHRS, CDR2 YFSETQ. CDR3 residues: CASSPRVAGQETQYF. For the CDR3, the DNA is TGCGCCAGCAGCCCAAGAGTGGCAGGGCAAGAGACCCAGTACTTC.

This clonotype was seen ten or more times. This chain uses TRBV20-1 with TRBJ2-1; 11 bases are a match to TRBD2. The CDR3 is made up of 15 amino acids. From germline, CDR1 is DFQATT and CDR2 SNEGSKA (reference sequence). Trimming took 2 bases from V and 7 from J; bases not matched to a gene: 7. In DNA form, the CDR3 reads TGCAGTGCTAGAACACCTAGCGGGGGGAATAATGAGCAGTTCTTC. Translating it yields CSARTPSGGNNEQFF.

This clonotype was counted a few times. This chain connects TRBV20-1 to TRBJ2-3; TRBD1 is a possible D gene (6 bases). Trimming stripped 1 base from V and 5 bases from J, with 13 bases between. Germline loops: CDR1 DFQATT, CDR2 SNEGSKA (reference sequence). The CDR3 sequence is 14 residues long. In DNA, the CDR3 is TGCAGTGCTAGAGGACAGGTTGAAATAGATACGCAGTATTTT. It translates to CSARGQVEIDTQYF.

On this clonotype: A read error may account for a junction end that differs from germline. The rearrangement links TRBV7-2 to TRBJ1-2; D is unclear. The V gene's germline CDR1 is SGHTA and CDR2 FQGNSA. The CDR3 runs to 11 residues. The CDR3 loop is CASSPNYGHTF. The CDR3 DNA sequence: TGTGCCAGCAGCCCTAACTATGGCCACACCTTC.

In this sample, this clonotype turned up many times. V usage is TRBV20-1 and J usage is TRBJ2-5; TRBD1 matches at 9 bases. The length of the CDR3 is 15 residues. Germline CDR1 DFQATT, CDR2 SNEGSKA (reference sequence). The V and J ends lost 4 bases and 4 bases, in that order; junction bases with no gene match: 10. CDR3 nucleotide sequence: TGCAGTGCTACATCGACAGGGGGGGAAGGAGAGACCCAGTACTTC. This sequence encodes CSATSTGGEGETQYF.

This clonotype was observed a handful of times. The chain has TRBV28 and TRBJ1-1; TRBD1 matches at 7 bases. Looked up from germline, CDR1 is MDHEN and CDR2 is SYDVKM. The CDR3 spans 13 residues. V gave up 6 bases and J gave up 11 bases; unmatched junction bases: 12. The CDR3 region is CASSRGTETQAFF. CDR3 DNA sequence: TGTGCCAGCAGCCGTGGGACAGAGACTCAGGCTTTCTTT.

In its sample, this clonotype was seen many times. CDR3 residues: CASSDSTGGYNEQFF. The CDR3 nucleotides read TGTGCCAGCAGTGACTCGACGGGGGGCTACAATGAGCAGTTCTTC. The chain uses TRBV6-4 and TRBJ2-1; 7 positions agree with TRBD2. J was trimmed by 3 bases and V by 0 bases; bases with no gene match: 2. The germline CDR1 and CDR2 sequences are MRHNA and SNTAGT. CDR3 length: 15 amino acids.

This clonotype was found many times. V and J are TRBV13 and TRBJ2-6; no definite D call. V was trimmed by 2 bases and J by 11 bases, leaving 10 bases between them. Germline CDR1 is PRHDT and CDR2 is FYEKMQ (reference sequence). CDR3 length: 13 amino acids. The DNA of the CDR3 is TGTGCCAGCAGCTTAAATGGTAACCACGTCCTGACTTTC. Translation gives CASSLNGNHVLTF.

This clonotype has at least ten counts. The V and J genes are TRBV6-6 and TRBJ1-5, with unresolved D. From germline, CDR1 is MNHNY and CDR2 SVGAGI (reference sequence). Trimming removed 9 bases from V and 4 bases from J, with 10 bases in between. The CDR3 length is 12 residues. CDR3: CASNIANQPQHF. The DNA for the CDR3 is TGTGCCAGTAACATTGCGAATCAGCCCCAGCATTTT.

In its sample, this clonotype was seen many times. This sequence joins TRBV30 and TRBJ2-5, with 10 bases matching TRBD1. The J call may be faulty, since TRBJ2-7 better matches the DNA end. This CDR3 comprises 12 residues. CDR1 and CDR2 (germline): GTSNPN, SVGIG (reference sequence). This chain's CDR3 is CAWSRQGAEQYF. CDR3 DNA sequence: TGTGCCTGGAGTCGACAGGGGGCCGAGCAGTACTTC.

CDR3: CASRRQGSPYEQYF. CDR3 in DNA: TGTGCCAGCAGACGACAGGGTTCGCCCTACGAGCAGTACTTC. The V and J genes are TRBV6-5 and TRBJ2-5, with 7 bases identical to TRBD1. The J call may be wrong; the DNA end is better matched by TRBJ2-7. The germline V gene has CDR1 MNHEY and CDR2 SVGAGI. CDR3 length: 14 residues.

This clonotype has a count of ten or more. This chain links TRBV28 with TRBJ2-1; D remains ambiguous. The CDR3 totals 12 residues. Germline lookup yields CDR1 MDHEN and CDR2 SYDVKM. V was clipped by 6 bases and J by 7 bases, with 10 bases between them. The CDR3 bases are TGTGCCAGCAGCTCGGGCCGTAATGAGCAGTTCTTC. It specifies CASSSGRNEQFF.

This clonotype is a singleton in its sample. The J gene is TRBJ2-1, the V gene TRBV2; the match to TRBD2 covers 8 bases. There are 15 residues in the CDR3. The V gene end was trimmed by 4 bases and the J gene end by 4 bases; junction bases not matched to a gene: 6. The germline CDR1 and CDR2 sequences are SNHLY and FYNNEI. In nucleotides, the CDR3 is TGTGCCAGCAGTGCCGGGACTAGAGTTTACAATGAGCAGTTCTTC. Protein: CASSAGTRVYNEQFF.

As regards this clonotype: This sequence may be a read error, since a much larger clone differs from it by one base. CDR3 sequence: CASRNRGGANEQYF. DNA for the CDR3: TGTGCCAGCAGGAACCGGGGGGGCGCGAATGAGCAGTACTTC. The rearrangement links TRBV11-2 to TRBJ2-5; 8 nucleotides line up with TRBD2. J was trimmed by 11 bases and V by 6 bases; bases with no gene match: 14. This CDR3 has 14 residues. Germline loops: CDR1 SGHAT, CDR2 FQNNGV.

As concerns this clonotype: A much larger clone differs from this one at a single base, so this may be a read error. The V and J genes are TRBV28 and TRBJ2-5; TRBD1 or TRBD2 may be the D gene (7 bases each). The DNA end lines up better with TRBJ2-7; the J call may be wrong. Germline V lookup: CDR1 MDHEN, CDR2 SYDVKM. The CDR3 has 14 residues. The CDR3 bases are TGTGCCAGCAGTTTTTTCAGGGGGGGATGCGAGCAGTACTTC. Amino acids: CASSFFRGGCEQYF.

The DNA of the CDR3 is TGTGCCAGCAGTTTAGTCCAGGGATATGTCTATGGCTACACCTTC. It yields the protein CASSLVQGYVYGYTF. The chain joins TRBV27 to TRBJ1-2; perhaps TRBD1 as D (5 bases). The CDR3 covers 15 residues. Per germline, CDR1 MNHEY and CDR2 SMNVEV (reference sequence). Trimming shortened V by 2 bases and J by 4 bases, and 14 bases separated the two germline ends.

In its sample, this clonotype was seen many times. The chain uses TRBV20-1 and TRBJ2-1; 9 positions match TRBD1. Germline V CDR1 and CDR2: DFQATT, SNEGSKA (reference sequence). The CDR3 is 15 residues long. The junction had 6 bases not matched to a gene; V was cut back by 1 base and J by 5 bases. CDR3 nucleotides: TGCAGTGCTAGAGCCGGGACAGGGCCAAACAATGAGCAGTTCTTC. The encoded protein is CSARAGTGPNNEQFF.